This TCR beta chain stems from a study of blood T cell repertoires in COVID-19. Sequencing was performed with immunoSEQ multiplex PCR; in TCRdb, only in-frame clones are kept and a portion is missing. The sample has hundreds of thousands of clones; around 88% are singletons. Germline lookup yields CDR1 LGHNT and CDR2 FRNRAP. CDR3 size: 15 residues. Unmatched junction bases numbered 2, after V lost 5 bases and J lost 3 bases. This chain links TRBV12-5 with TRBJ2-7, with TRBD2 matching 15 bases. The sample comprised PBMCs or T cells enriched from blood (not recorded which). The receptor's source is a man aged 40-50 years who had recovered from COVID-19. The DNA of the CDR3 is TGTGCTAGTGGTCTGGGACTAGCGGGAGGCTACGAGCAGTACTTC. This translates into CASGLGLAGGYEQYF. The whole variable domain, remainder taken from reference TRBV12-5 and TRBJ2-7, is DARVTQTPRHKVTEMGQEVTMRCQPILGHNTVFWYRQTMMQGLELLAYFRNRAPLDDSGMPKDRFSAEMPDATLATLKIQPSEPRDSAVYFCASGLGLAGGYEQYFGPGTRLTVT.